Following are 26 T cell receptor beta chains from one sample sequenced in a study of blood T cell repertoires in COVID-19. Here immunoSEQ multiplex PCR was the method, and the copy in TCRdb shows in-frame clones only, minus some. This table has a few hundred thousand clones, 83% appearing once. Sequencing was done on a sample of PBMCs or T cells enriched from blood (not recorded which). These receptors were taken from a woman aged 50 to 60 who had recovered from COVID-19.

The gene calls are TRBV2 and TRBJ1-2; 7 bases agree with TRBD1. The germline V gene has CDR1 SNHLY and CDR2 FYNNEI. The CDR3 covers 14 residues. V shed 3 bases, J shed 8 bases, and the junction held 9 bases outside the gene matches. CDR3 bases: TGTGCCAGCAGTGATGGACAGGTAGTGGGCGGCTACACCTTC. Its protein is CASSDGQVVGGYTF.

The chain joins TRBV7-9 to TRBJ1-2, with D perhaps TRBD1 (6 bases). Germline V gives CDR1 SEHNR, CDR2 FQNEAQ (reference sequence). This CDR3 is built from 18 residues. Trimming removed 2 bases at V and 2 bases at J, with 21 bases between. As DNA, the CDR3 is TGTGCCAGCAGCTTAACTCGTGGGGGCGGAGCCATGAACTATGGCTACACCTTC. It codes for CASSLTRGGGAMNYGYTF.

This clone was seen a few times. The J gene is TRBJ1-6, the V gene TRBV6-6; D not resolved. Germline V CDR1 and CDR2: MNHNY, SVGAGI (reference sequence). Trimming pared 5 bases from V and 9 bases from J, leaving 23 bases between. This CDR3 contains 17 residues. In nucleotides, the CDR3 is TGTGCCAGCAGTCCCTCGGGAGGTGAGATGATATTTTCACCCCTCCACTTT. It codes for CASSPSGGEMIFSPLHF.

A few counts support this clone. CDR3 sequence reads: CASSMRAEQYF. DNA of the CDR3: TGTGCCAGTAGTATGAGGGCGGAGCAGTACTTC. This sequence joins TRBV19 and TRBJ2-7; weak D call: TRBD2 (5 bases). This CDR3 is built from 11 residues. Trimming pared 3 bases from V and 7 bases from J, leaving 7 bases between. The germline V gene has CDR1 LNHDA and CDR2 SQIVND (reference sequence).

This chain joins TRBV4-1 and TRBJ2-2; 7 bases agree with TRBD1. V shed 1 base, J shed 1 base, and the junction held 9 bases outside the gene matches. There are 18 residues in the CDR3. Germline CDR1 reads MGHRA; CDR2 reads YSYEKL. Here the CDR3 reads CASSQGRLGGLNTGELFF. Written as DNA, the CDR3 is TGCGCCAGCAGCCAAGGTCGTTTAGGGGGCCTGAACACCGGGGAGCTGTTTTTT.

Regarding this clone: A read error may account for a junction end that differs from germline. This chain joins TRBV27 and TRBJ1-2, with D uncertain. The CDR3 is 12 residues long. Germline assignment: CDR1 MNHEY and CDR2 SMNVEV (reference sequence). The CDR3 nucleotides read TGTGCCAGCAGTTCCCAGACCGGGAATACTCTATTC. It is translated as CASSSQTGNTLF.

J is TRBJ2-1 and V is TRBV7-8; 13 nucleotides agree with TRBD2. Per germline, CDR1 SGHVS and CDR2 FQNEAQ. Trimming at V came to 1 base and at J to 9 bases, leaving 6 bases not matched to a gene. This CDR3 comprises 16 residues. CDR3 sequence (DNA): TGTGCCAGCAGCTTAGGGACTAGCGGGAGTATGGGTGAGCAGTTCTTC. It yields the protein CASSLGTSGSMGEQFF.

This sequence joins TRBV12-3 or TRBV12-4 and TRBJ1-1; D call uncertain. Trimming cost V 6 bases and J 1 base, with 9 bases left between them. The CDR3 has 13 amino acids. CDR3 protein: CASSPSPNTEAFF. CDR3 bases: TGTGCCAGCAGCCCTAGTCCGAACACTGAAGCTTTCTTT.

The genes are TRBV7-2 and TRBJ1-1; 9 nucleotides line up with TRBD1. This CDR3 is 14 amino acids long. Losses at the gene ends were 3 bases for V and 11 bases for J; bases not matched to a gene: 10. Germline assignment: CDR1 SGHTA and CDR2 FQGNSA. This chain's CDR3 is CASSLTGGPLDAFF. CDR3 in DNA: TGTGCCAGCAGCTTGACAGGGGGACCCCTTGATGCTTTCTTT.

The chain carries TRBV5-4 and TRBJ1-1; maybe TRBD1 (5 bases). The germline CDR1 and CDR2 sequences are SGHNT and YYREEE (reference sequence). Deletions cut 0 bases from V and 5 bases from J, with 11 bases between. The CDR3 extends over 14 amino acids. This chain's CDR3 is CASSLAGGGTEAFF. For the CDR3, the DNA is TGTGCCAGCAGCTTGGCGGGGGGAGGTACTGAAGCTTTCTTT.

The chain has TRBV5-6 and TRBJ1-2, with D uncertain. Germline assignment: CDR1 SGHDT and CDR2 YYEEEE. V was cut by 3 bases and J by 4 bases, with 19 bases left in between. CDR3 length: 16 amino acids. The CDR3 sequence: CASSSVSRPGPYGYTF. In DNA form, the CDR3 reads TGTGCCAGCAGCTCCGTGTCCCGACCGGGTCCCTATGGCTACACCTTC.

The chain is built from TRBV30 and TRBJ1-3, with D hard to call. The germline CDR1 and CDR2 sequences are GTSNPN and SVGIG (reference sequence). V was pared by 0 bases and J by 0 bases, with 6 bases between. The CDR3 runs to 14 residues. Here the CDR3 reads CAWSVGNSGNTIYF. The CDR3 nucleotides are TGTGCCTGGAGTGTCGGGAACTCTGGAAACACCATATATTTT.

In DNA form, the CDR3 reads TGTGCCAGCAGTGAACGCGGGAACACCATATATTTT. This codes for CASSERGNTIYF. The chain has TRBV6-1 and TRBJ1-3; D uncertain. This CDR3 is 12 amino acids long. Trimming removed 2 bases from V and 7 bases from J, with 6 bases in between. Germline CDR1 and CDR2: MNHNS and SASEGT.

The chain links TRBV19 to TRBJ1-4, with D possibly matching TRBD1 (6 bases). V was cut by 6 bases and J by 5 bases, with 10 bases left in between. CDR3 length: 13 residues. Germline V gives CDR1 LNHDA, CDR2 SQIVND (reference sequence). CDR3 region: CASSPTGNEKLFF. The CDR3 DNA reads TGTGCCAGTAGCCCTACAGGGAATGAAAAACTGTTTTTT.

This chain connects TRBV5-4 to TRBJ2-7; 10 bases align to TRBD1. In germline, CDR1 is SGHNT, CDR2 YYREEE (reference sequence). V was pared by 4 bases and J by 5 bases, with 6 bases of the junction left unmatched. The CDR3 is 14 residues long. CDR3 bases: TGTGCCAGCAGCACCCGACAGGGGGCGGACGAGCAGTACTTC. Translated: CASSTRQGADEQYF.

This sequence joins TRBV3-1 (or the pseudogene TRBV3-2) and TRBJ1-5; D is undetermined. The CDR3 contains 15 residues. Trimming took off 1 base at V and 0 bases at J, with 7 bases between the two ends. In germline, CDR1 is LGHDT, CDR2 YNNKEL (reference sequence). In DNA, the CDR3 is TGTGCCAGCAGCCAAGGAGGGAATAGCAATCAGCCCCAGCATTTT. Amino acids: CASSQGGNSNQPQHF.

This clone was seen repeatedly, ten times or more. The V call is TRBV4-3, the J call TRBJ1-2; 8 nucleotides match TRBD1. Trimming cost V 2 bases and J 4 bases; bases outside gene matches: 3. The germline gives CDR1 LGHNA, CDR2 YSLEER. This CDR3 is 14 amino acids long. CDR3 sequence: CASSQTGGGYGYTF. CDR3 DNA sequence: TGCGCCAGCAGCCAAACAGGGGGAGGCTATGGCTACACCTTC.

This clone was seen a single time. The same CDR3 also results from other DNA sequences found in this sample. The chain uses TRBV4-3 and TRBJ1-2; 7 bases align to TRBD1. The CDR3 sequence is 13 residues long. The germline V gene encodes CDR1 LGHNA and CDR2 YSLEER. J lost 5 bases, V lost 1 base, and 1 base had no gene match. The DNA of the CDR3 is TGCGCCAGCAGCCAAGGACAGGGTTATGGCTACACCTTC. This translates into CASSQGQGYGYTF.

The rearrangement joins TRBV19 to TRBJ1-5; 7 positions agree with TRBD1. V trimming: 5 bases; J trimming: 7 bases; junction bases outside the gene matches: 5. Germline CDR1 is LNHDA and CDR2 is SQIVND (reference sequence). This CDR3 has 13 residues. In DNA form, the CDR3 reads TGTGCCAGTAGTCCTGACAGGGTGCAGCCCCAGCATTTT. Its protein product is CASSPDRVQPQHF.

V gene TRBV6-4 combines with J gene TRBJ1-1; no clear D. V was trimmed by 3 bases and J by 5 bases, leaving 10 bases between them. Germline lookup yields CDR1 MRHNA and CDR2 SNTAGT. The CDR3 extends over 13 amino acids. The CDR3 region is CASSEAIGTEAFF. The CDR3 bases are TGTGCCAGCAGTGAGGCCATCGGGACTGAAGCTTTCTTT.

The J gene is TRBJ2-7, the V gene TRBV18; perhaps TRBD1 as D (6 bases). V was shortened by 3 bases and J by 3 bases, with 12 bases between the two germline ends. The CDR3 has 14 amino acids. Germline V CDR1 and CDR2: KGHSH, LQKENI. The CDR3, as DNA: TGTGCCAGCTCACCCCGGGACATAGACTACGAGCAGTACTTC. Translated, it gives CASSPRDIDYEQYF.

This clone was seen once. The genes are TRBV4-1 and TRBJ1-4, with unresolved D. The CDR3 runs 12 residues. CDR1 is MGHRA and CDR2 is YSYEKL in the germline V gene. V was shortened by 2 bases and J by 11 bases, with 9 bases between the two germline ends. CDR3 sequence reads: CASSQIREKLFF. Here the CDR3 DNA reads TGCGCCAGCAGCCAAATTCGTGAGAAACTGTTTTTT.

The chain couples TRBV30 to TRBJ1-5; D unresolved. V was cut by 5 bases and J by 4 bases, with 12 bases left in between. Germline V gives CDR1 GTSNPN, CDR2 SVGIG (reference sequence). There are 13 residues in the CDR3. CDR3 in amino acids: CAWAPGWNQPQHF. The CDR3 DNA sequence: TGTGCCTGGGCGCCGGGGTGGAATCAGCCCCAGCATTTT.

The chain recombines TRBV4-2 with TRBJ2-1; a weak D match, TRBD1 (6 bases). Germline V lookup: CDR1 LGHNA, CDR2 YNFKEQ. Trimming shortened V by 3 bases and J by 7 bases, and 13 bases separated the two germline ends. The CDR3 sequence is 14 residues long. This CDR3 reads CASSHPGESNEQFF. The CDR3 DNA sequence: TGTGCCAGCAGCCATCCAGGGGAATCAAATGAGCAGTTCTTC.

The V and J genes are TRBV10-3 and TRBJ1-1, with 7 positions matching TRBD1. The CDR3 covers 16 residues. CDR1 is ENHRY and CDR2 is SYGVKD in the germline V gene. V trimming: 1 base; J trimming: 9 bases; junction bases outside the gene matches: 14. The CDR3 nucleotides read TGTGCCATCAGTGAGTTAGTCGCACAGGGGAGCGCGAAAGCTTTCTTT. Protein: CAISELVAQGSAKAFF.

CDR3 bases: TGTGCCAGCAGCCAAGGGACAGGGAAGCACTATGGCTACACCTTC. Translated: CASSQGTGKHYGYTF. V and J are TRBV3-1 (or the pseudogene TRBV3-2) and TRBJ1-2, with 8 bases aligning to TRBD1. Per the germline V gene, CDR1 is LGHDT and CDR2 is YNNKEL (reference sequence). This CDR3 is 15 amino acids long. V trimming: 1 base; J trimming: 3 bases; junction bases outside the gene matches: 4.